These 23 T cell receptor beta chains were all obtained from the same sample, sequenced in a study of T cell responses to AZD1222 COVID-19 vaccine. TCRdb's table, derived via immunoSEQ multiplex PCR, lists solely in-frame clones and lacks some. The table has about 85,000 clones, approximately 90% seen once. The specimen was peripheral blood, collected on day 0 of AZD1222 vaccination. These receptors were taken from an adult in good health.

The rearrangement joins TRBV6-1 to TRBJ2-3; D is possibly TRBD1 (6 bases). The ends were cut back, 2 bases at V and 1 base at J, with 10 bases in the middle. In germline, CDR1 is MNHNS, CDR2 SASEGT. The CDR3 spans 15 residues. CDR3 amino acids: CASSEMAGGTDTQYF. Here the CDR3 DNA reads TGTGCCAGCAGTGAAATGGCAGGGGGCACAGATACGCAGTATTTT.

This clone was observed a handful of times. The gene calls are TRBV11-2 and TRBJ2-1; TRBD2 might be the D (5 bases). V was shortened by 4 bases and J by 9 bases, with 7 bases between the two germline ends. CDR1 SGHAT and CDR2 FQNNGV come from the germline V gene. The CDR3 runs to 11 residues. CDR3 nucleotide sequence: TGTGCCAGCAGCTCCGGGGTTGAGCAGTTCTTC. It translates to CASSSGVEQFF.

V gene TRBV15 combines with J gene TRBJ1-2; 7 nucleotides align to TRBD1. The V and J ends lost 0 bases and 4 bases, in that order; junction bases with no gene match: 8. This CDR3 is built from 16 residues. Germline CDR1 is LNHNV and CDR2 is YYDKDF (reference sequence). CDR3 amino acids: CATSRDREGAIYGYTF. CDR3 coding DNA: TGTGCCACCAGCAGAGATCGAGAGGGGGCGATCTATGGCTACACCTTC. Based on the CDR3 plus reference TRBV15 and TRBJ1-2, the full variable domain is DAMVIQNPRYQVTQFGKPVTLSCSQTLNHNVMYWYQQKSSQAPKLLFHYYDKDFNNEADTPDNFQSRRPNTSFCFLDIRSPGLGDTAMYLCATSRDREGAIYGYTFGSGTRLTVV.

V is TRBV2 and J is TRBJ2-3, with 9 bases aligning to TRBD2. V dropped 10 bases and J dropped 6; count of bases not matched to a gene: 8. Germline V CDR1 and CDR2: SNHLY, FYNNEI. This CDR3 region has 13 residues. The CDR3 is CAKAGGRADTQYF. The CDR3 nucleotides read TGTGCCAAAGCGGGGGGCAGGGCGGATACGCAGTATTTT.

DNA for the CDR3: TGTGCCAGCAGCGGTCTTTGGTATGGCTACACCTTC. Translated, it gives CASSGLWYGYTF. The chain couples TRBV12-3 or TRBV12-4 to TRBJ1-2; D uncertain. The V and J ends lost 6 bases and 5 bases respectively, with 10 bases between them. The CDR3 is 12 amino acids.

The V call is TRBV2, the J call TRBJ2-2; D tentatively reads TRBD1 or TRBD2 (5 bases each). Germline CDR1 and CDR2: SNHLY and FYNNEI. The V end lost 7 bases, the J end lost 2 bases, and 17 bases lay between the germline ends. The length of the CDR3 is 16 residues. CDR3: CASKLSRGPNTGELFF. The DNA of the CDR3 is TGTGCCAGCAAATTGAGTAGGGGACCCAACACCGGGGAGCTGTTTTTT.

The CDR3 DNA is TGTGCCAGCGCCGAGGGGGGTGGGGAAAAACTGTTTTTT. Translation gives CASAEGGGEKLFF. The chain carries TRBV25-1 and TRBJ1-4; D is perhaps TRBD1 (6 bases). The CDR3 runs 13 residues. Trimming removed 8 bases from V and 8 bases from J, with 15 bases in between. CDR1 is MGHDK and CDR2 is SYGVNS in the germline V gene.

CDR3 nucleotide sequence: TGTGCCAGCAGTGGCAGGAGATCATCTTTCTACGAGCAGTACTTC. It codes for CASSGRRSSFYEQYF. The chain has TRBV28 and TRBJ2-7; D gene uncertain. The germline gives CDR1 MDHEN, CDR2 SYDVKM. This CDR3 is built from 15 residues. V lost 5 bases to trimming and J lost 3 bases, with 17 bases between them. Complete variable domain (other parts from reference TRBV28 and TRBJ2-7): DVKVTQSSRYLVKRTGEKVFLECVQDMDHENMFWYRQDPGLGLRLIYFSYDVKMKEKGDIPEGYSVSREKKERFSLILESASTNQTSMYLCASSGRRSSFYEQYFGPGTRLTVT.

The chain carries TRBV5-1 and TRBJ2-1; 8 bases are shared with TRBD2. Per germline, CDR1 SGHRS and CDR2 YFSETQ. V lost 0 bases to trimming and J lost 4 bases; unmatched junction nucleotides: 3. The CDR3 is 15 amino acids. The CDR3 region has the DNA TGCGCCAGCAGCTTGGAGACGGGAGGGTACAATGAGCAGTTCTTC. Its translation is CASSLETGGYNEQFF.

The chain employs TRBV5-1 and TRBJ1-2, with TRBD1 matching over 9 bases. Germline loops: CDR1 SGHRS, CDR2 YFSETQ. This CDR3 has 15 residues. After removal of 0 bases from V and 4 bases from J, the junction contained 4 bases not matched to a gene. The DNA for the CDR3 is TGCGCCAGCAGCTTGGTGGGACAGGGAAGCTATGGCTACACCTTC. Translated, it gives CASSLVGQGSYGYTF.

The V call is TRBV5-1, the J call TRBJ1-2, with a possible D match to TRBD1 (5 bases). Per the germline V gene, CDR1 is SGHRS and CDR2 is YFSETQ. The CDR3 extends over 15 amino acids. Trimming stripped 4 bases from V and 1 base from J, with 14 bases between. The CDR3 region is CASSQGRLHNYGYTF. CDR3 sequence (DNA): TGCGCCAGCAGCCAGGGACGGTTGCATAACTATGGCTACACCTTC.

This chain links TRBV6-5 with TRBJ1-3; no definite D call. V gave up 0 bases and J gave up 5 bases, with 11 bases separating them. CDR1 is MNHEY, CDR2 SVGAGI, per germline. The CDR3 loop spans 15 amino acids. The CDR3 DNA follows: TGTGCCAGCAGTTACTCCGCGGAGGCCAGAAACACCATATATTTT. Translated, it gives CASSYSAEARNTIYF.

The V and J genes are TRBV7-9 and TRBJ2-7, with 9 positions matching TRBD1. The CDR3 runs 15 residues. The germline gives CDR1 SEHNR, CDR2 FQNEAQ (reference sequence). The V segment lost 8 bases and the J segment 2 bases; nucleotides outside the gene matches: 10. The CDR3 loop is CASGRRDRAAYEQYF. As DNA, the CDR3 is TGTGCCAGCGGACGCCGGGACAGGGCAGCCTACGAGCAGTACTTC.

The chain carries TRBV11-2 and TRBJ1-1; D unresolved. Trimming stripped 1 base from V and 8 bases from J, with 8 bases between. Germline V gene lookup returns CDR1 SGHAT and CDR2 FQNNGV. The CDR3 consists of 12 residues. The CDR3 spells CASSLVTWEAFF. The CDR3 nucleotides read TGTGCCAGCAGCTTAGTGACCTGGGAAGCTTTCTTT. Looking up the rest from reference TRBV11-2 and TRBJ1-1 gives the full variable domain: EAGVAQSPRYKIIEKRQSVAFWCNPISGHATLYWYQQILGQGPKLLIQFQNNGVVDDSQLPKDRFSAERLKGVDSTLKIQPAKLEDSAVYLCASSLVTWEAFFGQGTRLTVV.

The CDR3 DNA is TGTGCCAGCAGTTCGTTTGAAGCTTTCTTT. This translates into CASSSFEAFF. The chain is built from TRBV28 and TRBJ1-1; D not certain. This CDR3 spans 10 amino acids. The V gene's germline CDR1 is MDHEN and CDR2 SYDVKM. Trimming left V 4 bases short and J 7 bases short, with 4 bases between. The full variable domain, in which reference TRBV28 and TRBJ1-1 provide the parts outside the CDR3, is DVKVTQSSRYLVKRTGEKVFLECVQDMDHENMFWYRQDPGLGLRLIYFSYDVKMKEKGDIPEGYSVSREKKERFSLILESASTNQTSMYLCASSSFEAFFGQGTRLTVV.

The gene calls are TRBV12-3 or TRBV12-4 and TRBJ1-2; no reliable D call. The CDR3 loop spans 13 amino acids. Trimming cost V 4 bases and J 6 bases, with 12 bases left between them. In DNA form, the CDR3 reads TGTGCCAGCAGTTGGCGGAGCCCTAATGGCTACACCTTC. It codes for CASSWRSPNGYTF.

The chain couples TRBV7-9 to TRBJ1-5; possible D gene TRBD1, 5 bases. The germline CDR1 and CDR2 sequences are SEHNR and FQNEAQ (reference sequence). V was clipped by 1 base and J by 4 bases, with 14 bases between them. The CDR3 extends over 16 amino acids. In DNA, the CDR3 is TGTGCCAGCAGCTTAGGGGGAGCGCAGGGAAATCAGCCCCAGCATTTT. Its translation is CASSLGGAQGNQPQHF.

V and J are TRBV18 and TRBJ2-2; D ambiguous. CDR3 size: 13 residues. CDR1 and CDR2 from the germline V gene are KGHSH and LQKENI. Deletions cut 4 bases from V and 1 base from J, with 4 bases between. CDR3 sequence (DNA): TGTGCCAGCTCACTCCAGAACACCGGGGAGCTGTTTTTT. As protein: CASSLQNTGELFF.

The rearrangement joins TRBV19 to TRBJ2-2; weak D call: TRBD1 (6 bases). Trimming removed 5 bases at V and 1 base at J, with 14 bases between. The length of the CDR3 is 16 residues. Per germline, CDR1 LNHDA and CDR2 SQIVND (reference sequence). CDR3 residues: CASSGSRGQNTGELFF. The CDR3 DNA sequence: TGTGCCAGTAGTGGATCCCGGGGACAGAACACCGGGGAGCTGTTTTTT.

The rearrangement uses TRBV7-7 and TRBJ1-3; 8 nucleotides line up with TRBD1. Trimming took 5 bases from V and 2 from J; bases not matched to a gene: 5. The CDR3 sequence is 15 residues long. Looked up from germline, CDR1 is SSHAT and CDR2 is FNYEAQ (reference sequence). DNA of the CDR3: TGTGCCAGCAGCCCAGGGGGCTTGGCTGGAAACACCATATATTTT. Amino acids: CASSPGGLAGNTIYF. Supplemented by reference TRBV7-7 and TRBJ1-3, the full variable domain reads GAGVSQSPRYKVTKRGQDVTLRCDPISSHATLYWYQQALGQGPEFLTYFNYEAQPDKSGLPSDRFSAERPEGSISTLTIQRTEQRDSAMYRCASSPGGLAGNTIYFGEGSWLTVV.

V and J are TRBV27 and TRBJ2-7; D unclear. Germline V gene lookup returns CDR1 MNHEY and CDR2 SMNVEV (reference sequence). This CDR3 contains 11 residues. Trimming took 8 bases from V and 2 from J, leaving 7 bases between them. For the CDR3, the DNA is TGTGCCAGCGGTAACGCCTACGAGCAGTACTTC. It encodes CASGNAYEQYF.

The chain links TRBV19 to TRBJ1-4, with D unclear. In germline, CDR1 is LNHDA, CDR2 SQIVND (reference sequence). Trimming took 1 base from V and 8 from J, leaving 14 bases between them. CDR3 size: 15 residues. CDR3 coding DNA: TGTGCCAGTAGTATAGGTGGGCGAAGGAGAGAAAAACTGTTTTTT. This gives the protein CASSIGGRRREKLFF.

The genes are TRBV4-1 and TRBJ2-1; 10 nucleotides align to TRBD1. This CDR3 is 17 amino acids long. V shed 3 bases and J 6 bases; nucleotides not matched to a gene: 11. CDR1 and CDR2 (germline): MGHRA, YSYEKL. CDR3 DNA sequence: TGCGCCAGCAGCCATTACTCGGGGACAGGGGCTGGCAATGAGCAGTTCTTC. Its protein is CASSHYSGTGAGNEQFF.